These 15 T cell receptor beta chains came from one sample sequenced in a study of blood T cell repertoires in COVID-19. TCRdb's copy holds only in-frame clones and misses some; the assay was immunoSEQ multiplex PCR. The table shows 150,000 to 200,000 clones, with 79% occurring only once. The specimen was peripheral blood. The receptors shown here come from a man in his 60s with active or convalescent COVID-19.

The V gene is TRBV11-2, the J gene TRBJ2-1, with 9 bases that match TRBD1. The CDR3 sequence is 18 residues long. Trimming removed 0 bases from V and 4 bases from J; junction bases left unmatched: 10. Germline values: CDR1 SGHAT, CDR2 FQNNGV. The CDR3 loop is CASSLERPGTGQYNEQFF. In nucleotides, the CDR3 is TGTGCCAGCAGCTTAGAGCGGCCCGGGACAGGGCAATACAATGAGCAGTTCTTC.

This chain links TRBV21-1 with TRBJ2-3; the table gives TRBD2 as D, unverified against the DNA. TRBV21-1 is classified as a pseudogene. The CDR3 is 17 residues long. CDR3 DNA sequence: TGTGCCAGCAGCAAGGGGGCTCTAGCGGGAGTAGCAGATACGCAGTATTTT. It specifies CASSKGALAGVADTQYF.

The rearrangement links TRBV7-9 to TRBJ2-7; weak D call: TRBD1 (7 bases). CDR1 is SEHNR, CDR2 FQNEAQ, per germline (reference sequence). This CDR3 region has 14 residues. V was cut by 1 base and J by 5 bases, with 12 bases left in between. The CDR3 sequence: CASSLVAGGHEQYF. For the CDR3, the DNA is TGTGCCAGCAGCTTAGTGGCAGGGGGGCACGAGCAGTACTTC.

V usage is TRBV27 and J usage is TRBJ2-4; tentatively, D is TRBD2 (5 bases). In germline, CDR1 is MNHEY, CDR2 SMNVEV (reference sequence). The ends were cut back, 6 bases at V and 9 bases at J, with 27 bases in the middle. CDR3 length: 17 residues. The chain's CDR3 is CASSSVNPGAGRGIQYF. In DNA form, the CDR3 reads TGTGCCAGCAGCTCGGTGAACCCGGGCGCGGGTCGTGGCATTCAGTACTTC.

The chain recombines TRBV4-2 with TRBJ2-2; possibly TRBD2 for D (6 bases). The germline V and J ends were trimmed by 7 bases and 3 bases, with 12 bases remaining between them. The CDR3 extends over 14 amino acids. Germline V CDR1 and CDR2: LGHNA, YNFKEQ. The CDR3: CASKSSGYTGELFF. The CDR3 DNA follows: TGTGCCAGCAAGAGTAGCGGCTACACCGGGGAGCTGTTTTTT.

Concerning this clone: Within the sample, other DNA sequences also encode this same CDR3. CDR3 nucleotide sequence: TGTGCCAGTAGTCCCACAGGGGGTGGCCAGCCCCAGCATTTT. Protein: CASSPTGGGQPQHF. The V and J genes are TRBV19 and TRBJ1-5; 8 nucleotides line up with TRBD1. Losses at the gene ends were 5 bases for V and 7 bases for J; bases not matched to a gene: 7. There are 14 residues in the CDR3. Germline loops: CDR1 LNHDA, CDR2 SQIVND (reference sequence).

For the CDR3, the DNA is TGTGCCAGCAAGGGGGAGGAAAAACTGTTTTTT. Translation gives CASKGEEKLFF. The rearrangement links TRBV25-1 to TRBJ1-4; D perhaps matches TRBD1 (6 bases). The CDR3 has 11 amino acids. Trimming took 7 bases from V and 8 from J, leaving 8 bases between them. Germline CDR1 reads MGHDK; CDR2 reads SYGVNS.

The CDR3 nucleotides are TGCGCCAGCAGTTTCTCGTCCGGGACCCAGTACTTC. Translating gives CASSFSSGTQYF. The chain is built from TRBV5-1 and TRBJ2-5; unclear D gene. V shed 5 bases and J shed 7 bases, with 12 bases lying between them. The germline CDR1 and CDR2 sequences are SGHRS and YFSETQ. The CDR3 consists of 12 residues.

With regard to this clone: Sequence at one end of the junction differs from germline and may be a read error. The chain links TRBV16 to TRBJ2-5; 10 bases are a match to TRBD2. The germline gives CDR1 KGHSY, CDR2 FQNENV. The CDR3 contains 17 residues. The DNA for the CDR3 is TGTGCCAGCACCCAAACATGGCGGACTAGCGGCCAAGAGACCCAGTACTTC. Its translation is CASTQTWRTSGQETQYF.

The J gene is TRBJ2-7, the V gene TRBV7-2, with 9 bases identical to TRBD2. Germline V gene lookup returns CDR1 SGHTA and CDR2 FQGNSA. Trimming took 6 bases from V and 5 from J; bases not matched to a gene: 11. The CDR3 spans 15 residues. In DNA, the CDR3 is TGTGCCAGCAGGACGATAGCGGGAGATGTCCACGAGCAGTACTTC. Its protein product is CASRTIAGDVHEQYF.

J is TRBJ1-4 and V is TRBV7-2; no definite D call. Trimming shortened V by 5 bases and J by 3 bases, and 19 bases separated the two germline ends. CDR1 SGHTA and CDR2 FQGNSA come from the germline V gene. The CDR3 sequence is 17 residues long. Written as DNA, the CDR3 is TGTGCCAGCAGCCCCCGCGGAGGGAGTTTTTCTAATGAAAAACTGTTTTTT. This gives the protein CASSPRGGSFSNEKLFF.

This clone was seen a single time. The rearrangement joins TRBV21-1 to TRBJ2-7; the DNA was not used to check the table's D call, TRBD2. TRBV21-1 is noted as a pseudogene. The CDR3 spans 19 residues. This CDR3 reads CASSSTGRLAGGRPYEQYF. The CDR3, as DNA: TGTGCCAGCTCCTCTACCGGGAGACTAGCGGGAGGACGCCCCTACGAGCAGTACTTC.

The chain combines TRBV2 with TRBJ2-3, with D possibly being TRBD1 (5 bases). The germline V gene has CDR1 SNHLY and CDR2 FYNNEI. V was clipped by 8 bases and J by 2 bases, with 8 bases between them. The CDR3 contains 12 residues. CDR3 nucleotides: TGTGCCAGCGGACACGTCACAGATACGCAGTATTTT. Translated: CASGHVTDTQYF.

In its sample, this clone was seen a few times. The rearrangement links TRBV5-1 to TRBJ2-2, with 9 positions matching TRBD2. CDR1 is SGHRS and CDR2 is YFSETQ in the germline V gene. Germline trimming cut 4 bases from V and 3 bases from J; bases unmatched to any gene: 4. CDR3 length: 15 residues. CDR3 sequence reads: CASSVGLAHTGELFF. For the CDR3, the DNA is TGCGCCAGCAGCGTGGGACTAGCCCACACCGGGGAGCTGTTTTTT. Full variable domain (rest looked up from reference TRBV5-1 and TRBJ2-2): KAGVTQTPRYLIKTRGQQVTLSCSPISGHRSVSWYQQTPGQGLQFLFEYFSETQRNKGNFPGRFSGRQFSNSRSEMNVSTLELGDSALYLCASSVGLAHTGELFFGEGSRLTVL.

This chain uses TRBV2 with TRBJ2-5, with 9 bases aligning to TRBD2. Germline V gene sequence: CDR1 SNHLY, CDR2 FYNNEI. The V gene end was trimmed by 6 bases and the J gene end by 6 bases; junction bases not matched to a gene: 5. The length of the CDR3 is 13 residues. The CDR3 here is CASRTSGIQTQYF. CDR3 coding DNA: TGTGCCAGCAGGACTAGCGGAATACAGACCCAGTACTTC.